The rows below give T cell receptor beta chains drawn from one sample of a study of T-cell memory formation after mild COVID-19. TCRdb fed the 5' RACE reads into MiXCR, producing one record per CDR3 protein. This table has around 470,000 distinct CDR3 sequences, about 19% appearing once. The source material was PBMCs or a T cell subset sorted from them (not recorded which). The receptors originated from an adult woman who had mild COVID-19 (a few samples of this study predate the infection). Cell type and time point are not known. Each CDR3 is given with its conserved first and last residue. D genes are given only for firm matches. The size entry is marked missing in some rows and otherwise reads once, few, many or a size class.

>NA|TRBV6-2/TRBV6-3|NA|TRBJ2-3
TGTGCCAGCAGTGAGACCGTGTATACGCAGTATTTT
CASSETVYTQYF
>TRBD1|TRBV20-1|few|TRBJ2-5
TGCAGTGCTGACCCTAACAGGGGGCAAGAGACCCAGTACTTC
CSADPNRGQETQYF
>TRBD1|TRBV27|few|TRBJ1-2
TGTGCCAGCAGTGTATCCTCGGGACAGGGGGCGCGAGATGGCTACACCTTC
CASSVSSGQGARDGYTF
>NA|TRBV29-1|NA|TRBJ2-6
TGCAGCGTTGAAGACCCAGGGGTCGGGGCCAACGTCCTGACTTTC
CSVEDPGVGANVLTF
>NA|TRBV6-2/TRBV6-3|NA|TRBJ2-4
TGTGCCAGCAGTTCGACCGCCCGTCTAGCCAAAAACATTCAGTACTTC
CASSSTARLAKNIQYF
>NA|TRBV29-1|many|TRBJ2-1
TGCAGCGCCACAGGGCCCTCCTACAATGAGCAGTTCTTC
CSATGPSYNEQFF
>TRBD2|TRBV5-1|NA|TRBJ2-7
TGCGCCAGCAGCCCGGGACTAGACGACTACGAGCAGTACTTC
CASSPGLDDYEQYF
>NA|TRBV15|NA|TRBJ2-5
TGTGCCACCAGCAGATCATCAGGACTTACCAAACAAGAGACCCAGTACTTC
CATSRSSGLTKQETQYF
>TRBD2|TRBV15|NA|TRBJ2-1
TGTGCCACCAGTCCCCGGACTAGCGGGAGGGGGAATGAGCAGTTCTTC
CATSPRTSGRGNEQFF
>TRBD1|TRBV18|few|TRBJ2-7
TGTGCCAGCTCACCCGAAGACAGGGGAGTTTCCTACGAGCAGTACTTC
CASSPEDRGVSYEQYF
>TRBD1|TRBV7-6|NA|TRBJ2-2
TGTGCCAGCAGCTCCCGAGACAGGGATCCAATTGTAGCCGGGGAGCTGTTTTTT
CASSSRDRDPIVAGELFF
>TRBD1|TRBV28|few|TRBJ1-2
TGTGCCAGCAGTTTAGGGACAGGCGATGGCTACACCTTC
CASSLGTGDGYTF
>TRBD1|TRBV7-8|few|TRBJ1-5
TGTGCCAGCAGCTTAGTTGCCAGGGGGGTATATAGCAATCAGCCCCAGCATTTT
CASSLVARGVYSNQPQHF
>NA|TRBV12-3/TRBV12-4|NA|TRBJ2-3
TGTGCCAGCAGCGTCGGGAGTGGATACACAGATACGCAGTATTTT
CASSVGSGYTDTQYF
>NA|TRBV14|NA|TRBJ1-1
TGTGCCAGCAGCCACCTAACAGGGAACACTGAAGCTTTCTTT
CASSHLTGNTEAFF
>NA|TRBV7-2|once|TRBJ2-5
TGTGCCAGCAGCTTAGCGGGGACCTTGGGGGAGACCCAGTACTTC
CASSLAGTLGETQYF
>NA|TRBV7-9|NA|TRBJ2-5
TGTGCCAGCAGCTCCCCGATGGGAGAGACCCAGTACTTC
CASSSPMGETQYF
>TRBD2|TRBV2|NA|TRBJ2-1
TGTGCCACCGCACCGGGACTAGGGTCCTACAATGAGCAGTTCTTC
CATAPGLGSYNEQFF
>TRBD1|TRBV6-2/TRBV6-3|few|TRBJ1-2
TGTGCCAGCAGCGGAGGGACAGGGAGAAGTGGCTACACCTTC
CASSGGTGRSGYTF
>TRBD1|TRBV4-1|NA|TRBJ2-7
TGCGCCACCCGGGGACAGGGGGACGACGAGCAGTACTTC
CATRGQGDDEQYF
>TRBD1|TRBV29-1|NA|TRBJ2-7
TGCAGCGTTGTGGTGGCAGGGGGCTACGAGCAGTACTTC
CSVVVAGGYEQYF
>TRBD2|TRBV13|many|TRBJ2-5
TGTGCCAGCAGCTCCGGCCCGAGACTAGCGGGAGTCGAGACCCAGTACTTC
CASSSGPRLAGVETQYF
>NA|TRBV4-2|NA|TRBJ1-1
TGTGCCAGCAGCCAAGGAGGCAGGGCTAACACTGAAGCTTTCTTT
CASSQGGRANTEAFF
>NA|TRBV30|few|TRBJ1-2
TGTGCCTGGAGCCGGGACGGATTCTATGGCTACACCTTC
CAWSRDGFYGYTF
>NA|TRBV30|NA|TRBJ2-7
TGTGCCTGGAGTGAGGGGTATTCCTACGAGCAGTACTTC
CAWSEGYSYEQYF
>TRBD2|TRBV7-8|NA|TRBJ2-4
TGTGCCAGCAGCCTTGGGACTAGTCCGCGGGACATTCAGTACTTC
CASSLGTSPRDIQYF
>NA|TRBV5-1|NA|TRBJ1-1
TGCGCCAGCAGCCCAGAGAGTGGTCGGGCTTTCTTT
CASSPESGRAFF
>NA|TRBV12-3/TRBV12-4|NA|TRBJ1-5
TGTGCCAGCAGTCCCCGTGGGGGAGGACAGCCCCAGCATTTT
CASSPRGGGQPQHF